The 12 T cell receptor beta chains listed next were all sequenced from one sample in a study of blood T cell repertoires in COVID-19. Generated by immunoSEQ multiplex PCR, the TCRdb table keeps only in-frame clones and is missing some. The sample lists over 120,000 clones, around 80% occurring once. The material sequenced was peripheral blood. The receptor source for this set is an elderly woman with active or convalescent COVID-19.

This clone appeared a few times. The rearrangement uses TRBV10-2 and TRBJ1-3; 10 positions match TRBD1. The CDR3 is made up of 15 amino acids. V dropped 8 bases and J dropped 4; count of bases not matched to a gene: 8. Germline V gives CDR1 WSHSY, CDR2 SAAADI. This CDR3 is CASLGQGWSGNTIYF. For the CDR3, the DNA is TGCGCCAGCTTGGGACAGGGGTGGTCCGGAAACACCATATATTTT.

This rearrangement joins TRBV19 to TRBJ2-5, with TRBD1 as a possible D gene (7 bases). The CDR3 spans 17 residues. Germline CDR1 LNHDA, CDR2 SQIVND (reference sequence). V was shortened by 5 bases and J by 3 bases, with 22 bases between the two germline ends. CDR3: CASSVGLSGGPEETQYF. The CDR3 DNA reads TGTGCCAGTAGTGTCGGACTTTCAGGGGGGCCGGAAGAGACCCAGTACTTC.

This clone has only a few counts. The gene calls are TRBV4-3 and TRBJ1-6; D might be TRBD1 (6 bases). This CDR3 is built from 15 residues. The V and J ends lost 2 bases and 8 bases respectively, with 13 bases between them. The germline gives CDR1 LGHNA, CDR2 YSLEER. CDR3 loop: CASSQRLAGDSPLHF. The CDR3 bases are TGCGCCAGCAGCCAACGTCTCGCAGGGGATTCACCCCTCCACTTT.

The chain employs TRBV10-3 and TRBJ1-1; D may be TRBD1 (5 bases). The CDR3 is 13 residues long. Looked up from germline, CDR1 is ENHRY and CDR2 is SYGVKD. The V gene lost 5 bases and the J gene lost 1 base, with 8 bases spanning the gap. The CDR3 loop is CAISFRENTEAFF. The CDR3 bases are TGTGCCATCAGTTTCAGGGAGAACACTGAAGCTTTCTTT.

The CDR3 nucleotides read TGCGCCAGCACCGGGGGCACTGAAGCTTTCTTT. It translates to CASTGGTEAFF. V gene TRBV5-1 combines with J gene TRBJ1-1, with a possible D match to TRBD1 (5 bases). V dropped 6 bases and J dropped 4 bases, with 7 bases sitting between them. Germline-derived CDR1 and CDR2 are SGHRS and YFSETQ. This CDR3 is built from 11 residues.

This clone has only one observation. This chain connects TRBV7-2 to TRBJ1-1; 8 bases line up with TRBD1. The CDR3 length is 17 residues. V lost 5 bases to trimming and J lost 4 bases; unmatched junction nucleotides: 15. Per the germline V gene, CDR1 is SGHTA and CDR2 is FQGNSA. The CDR3 DNA is TGTGCCAGCAGCGGAGGACAGGGCGCTGGGAAGGGCACTGAAGCTTTCTTT. Translation gives CASSGGQGAGKGTEAFF.

This chain uses TRBV3-1 (or the pseudogene TRBV3-2) with TRBJ2-2, with TRBD2 matching over 11 bases. The CDR3 loop spans 18 amino acids. Germline V CDR1 and CDR2: LGHDT, YNNKEL (reference sequence). V lost 1 base, J lost 0 bases, and 4 bases stayed unmatched. The CDR3 bases are TGTGCCAGCAGCCAAGGCCCGACTAGCGGGGCGAACACCGGGGAGCTGTTTTTT. The encoded protein is CASSQGPTSGANTGELFF.

The gene calls are TRBV9 and TRBJ2-2; 9 bases are shared with TRBD2. J lost 0 bases, V lost 3 bases, and 3 bases had no gene match. CDR1 and CDR2 from the germline V gene are SGDLS and YYNGEE. The CDR3 contains 16 residues. The CDR3, as DNA: TGTGCCAGCAGCGATAGCGGGGGCCCGAACACCGGGGAGCTGTTTTTT. This codes for CASSDSGGPNTGELFF. The entire variable domain, with the rest obtained from reference TRBV9 and TRBJ2-2, is as follows: DSGVTQTPKHLITATGQRVTLRCSPRSGDLSVYWYQQSLDQGLQFLIQYYNGEERAKGNILERFSAQQFPDLHSELNLSSLELGDSALYFCASSDSGGPNTGELFFGEGSRLTVL.

This clone came up once. The gene calls are TRBV19 and TRBJ2-1; 7 bases are a match to TRBD1. CDR1 LNHDA and CDR2 SQIVND come from the germline V gene (reference sequence). Unmatched junction bases numbered 8, after V lost 4 bases and J lost 5 bases. This CDR3 comprises 15 residues. In DNA, the CDR3 is TGTGCCAGTAGTACACGACAGGGTATCCACAATGAGCAGTTCTTC. Protein sequence: CASSTRQGIHNEQFF.

This chain joins TRBV30 and TRBJ2-2; D perhaps matches TRBD2 (6 bases). V was trimmed by 6 bases and J by 5 bases, leaving 13 bases between them. The CDR3 runs to 13 residues. Germline V gene lookup returns CDR1 GTSNPN and CDR2 SVGIG (reference sequence). This CDR3 reads CACSLRGTGELFF. CDR3 bases: TGTGCCTGTTCCCTGCGGGGAACCGGGGAGCTGTTTTTT.

The chain employs TRBV9 and TRBJ1-1, with D possibly being TRBD1 (6 bases). Per germline, CDR1 SGDLS and CDR2 YYNGEE. The CDR3 loop spans 14 amino acids. The V end was cut by 4 bases, the J end by 6 bases, with 16 bases between. The CDR3 region has the DNA TGTGCCAGCAGCCAGAGGGGGGGAAGGGCTGAAGCTTTCTTT. Protein product: CASSQRGGRAEAFF.

The rearrangement uses TRBV7-9 and TRBJ2-7, with a tentative D call TRBD1 (6 bases). The V gene's germline CDR1 is SEHNR and CDR2 FQNEAQ (reference sequence). Trimming shortened V by 0 bases and J by 2 bases, and 8 bases separated the two germline ends. The CDR3 extends over 14 amino acids. The CDR3 DNA reads as TGTGCCAGCAGCTTAGCGGACAGTCCCTACGAGCAGTACTTC. Translated: CASSLADSPYEQYF.